This T cell receptor beta chain originates from a study of cytomegalovirus exposure and HLA in healthy donors. V trimming: 2 bases; J trimming: 0 bases; junction bases outside the gene matches: 2. The CDR3 consists of 15 residues. Germline CDR1 is SGHKS and CDR2 is YYEKEE (reference sequence). The PCR had 60 Vbeta and 13 Jbeta primers. Clones were sequenced by immunoSEQ multiplex PCR, and TCRdb holds only the in-frame ones, with some missing. This table has 35,000 to 45,000 clones, roughly 64% appearing once. The chain recombines TRBV5-5 with TRBJ1-5; 7 nucleotides agree with TRBD1. Sequenced sample: PBMCs. This sequence originates from a man aged 55 to 70 in good health and CMV-seropositive. CDR3 sequence: CASSFGTASNQPQHF. In DNA form, the CDR3 reads TGTGCCAGCAGCTTTGGGACAGCTAGCAATCAGCCCCAGCATTTT.